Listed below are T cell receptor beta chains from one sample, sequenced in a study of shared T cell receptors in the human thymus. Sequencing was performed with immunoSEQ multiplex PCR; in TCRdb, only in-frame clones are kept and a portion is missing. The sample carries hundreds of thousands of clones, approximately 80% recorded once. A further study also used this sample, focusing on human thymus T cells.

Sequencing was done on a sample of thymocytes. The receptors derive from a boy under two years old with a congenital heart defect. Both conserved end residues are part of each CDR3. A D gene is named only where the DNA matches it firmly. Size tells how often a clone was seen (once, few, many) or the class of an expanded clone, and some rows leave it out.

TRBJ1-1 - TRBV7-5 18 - TGTGTCAGAAGCTTATACGGGACAGGGGGCTTTCGGTGCACTGAAGCTTTCTTT CVRSLYGTGGFRCTEAFF
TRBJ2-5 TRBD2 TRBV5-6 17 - TGTGCCAGCAGCTTGGCCGGGACTAGCGGGAGTTTGAAGACCCAGTACTTC CASSLAGTSGSLKTQYF
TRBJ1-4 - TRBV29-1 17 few TGCAGCGTTGGAATCCCGGGAATTAGTGGAACTAATGAAAAACTGTTTTTT CSVGIPGISGTNEKLFF
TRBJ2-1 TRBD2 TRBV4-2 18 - TGTGCCAGCAGCCCGGGACTAGCGGATAGGAGCTCCTACAATGAGCAGTTCTTC CASSPGLADRSSYNEQFF
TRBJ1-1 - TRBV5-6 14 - TGTGCCAGCAGCCGGACAGAGATGAACACTGAAGCTTTCTTT CASSRTEMNTEAFF
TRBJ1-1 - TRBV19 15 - TGTGCCAGTAGTCCTTCCCGACAGTCCTTGAGTCGAGCTTTCTTT CASSPSRQSLSRAFF
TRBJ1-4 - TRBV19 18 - TGTGCCAGTAGTCTTACGGACAGTTGGATTGCGTCTACCGGAAAACTGTTTTTT CASSLTDSWIASTGKLFF
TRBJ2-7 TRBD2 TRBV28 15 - TGTGCCAGCAGTCCACCGGGACTAGCAGTTGCCGAGCAGTACTTC CASSPPGLAVAEQYF
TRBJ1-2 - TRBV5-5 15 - TGTGCCAGCAGCTTGGACCGCGGGACTAACTATGGCTACACCTTC CASSLDRGTNYGYTF
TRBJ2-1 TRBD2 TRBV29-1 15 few TGCAGCGTTGAAGGATGGCGGGAGGGCCTTAATGAGCAGTTCTTC CSVEGWREGLNEQFF
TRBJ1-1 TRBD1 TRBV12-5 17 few TGTGCTAGTGCCGACAGGGGGCCGCTCACAAGGAACACTGAAGCTTTCTTT CASADRGPLTRNTEAFF
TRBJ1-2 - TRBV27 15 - TGTGCCAGCAGCCAGGGATGGGAAGGCCAATATGGCTACACCTTC CASSQGWEGQYGYTF
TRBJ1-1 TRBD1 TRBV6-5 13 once TGTGCCAGCAGAAACAGGGGGCCGAATGAAGCTTTCTTT CASRNRGPNEAFF
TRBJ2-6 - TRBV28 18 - TGTGCCAGCAGTTCGATTGGGACACCCTACTCTGGGGCCAACGTCCTGACTTTC CASSSIGTPYSGANVLTF
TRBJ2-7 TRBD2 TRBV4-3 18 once TGCGCCAGCAGCCAAGAGGGTTCACCAGCGGGAGCCTTTTACGAGCAGTACTTC CASSQEGSPAGAFYEQYF
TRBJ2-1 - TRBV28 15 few TGTGCCAGCGGCTGGGGACTTACGACCCGCAATGAGCAGTTCTTC CASGWGLTTRNEQFF
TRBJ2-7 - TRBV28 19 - TGTGCCAGCAGCCGGGTACGCGCCCCTATTTTATTAAGCTCCTACGAGCAGTACTTC CASSRVRAPILLSSYEQYF
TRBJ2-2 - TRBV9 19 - TGTGCCAGCAGCCCGGCGGGACAGTCCGCCCGCCCGGACACCGGGGAGCTGTTTTTT CASSPAGQSARPDTGELFF
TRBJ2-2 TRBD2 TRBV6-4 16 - TGTGCCAGCAGTGACTTCACTAGCGGGAGACCCGGGGAGCTGTTTTTT CASSDFTSGRPGELFF
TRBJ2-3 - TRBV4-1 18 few TGCGCCAGCAGCCAAGATGGTGCGGGGGCGCAGATAATAGATACGCAGTATTTT CASSQDGAGAQIIDTQYF
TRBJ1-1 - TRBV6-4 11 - TGTGCCAGCAGTGACGGGACAGAAGCTTTCTTT CASSDGTEAFF
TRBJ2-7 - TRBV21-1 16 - TGTGCCAGCAGCAAAGTTGAAGGGGGTAGCTCCTACGAGCAGTACTTC CASSKVEGGSSYEQYF
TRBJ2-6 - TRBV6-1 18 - TGTGCCAGCAGTGCCCCGGCAGGGTGTGGGTCTGGGGCCAACGTCCTGACTTTC CASSAPAGCGSGANVLTF
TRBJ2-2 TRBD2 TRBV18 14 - TGTGCCAGCTCACCACAGCGGGAGACCGGGGAGCTGTTTTTT CASSPQRETGELFF
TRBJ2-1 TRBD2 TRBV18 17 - TGTGCCAGCACGATCACCCCCCCTAGCGGGAGGGCCGATGAGCAGTTCTTC CASTITPPSGRADEQFF
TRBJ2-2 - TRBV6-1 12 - TGTGCCAGCAGAATAGGGGCGGGGGAGCTGTTTTTT CASRIGAGELFF
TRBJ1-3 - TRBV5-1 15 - TGCGCCAGCAAGGCAGGGGCCCACTCTGGAAACACCATATATTTT CASKAGAHSGNTIYF
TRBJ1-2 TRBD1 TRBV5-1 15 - TGCGCCAGCAGCGTAAGGACAGGGGGCCGGTATGGCTACACCTTC CASSVRTGGRYGYTF
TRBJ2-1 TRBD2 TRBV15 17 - TGTGCCACCAGCAGAGATGACCGAGCGGGAGGCCACAATGAGCAGTTCTTC CATSRDDRAGGHNEQFF
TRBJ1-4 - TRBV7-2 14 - TGTGCCAGCAGCTCAGGGCCCTATAATGAAAAACTGTTTTTT CASSSGPYNEKLFF
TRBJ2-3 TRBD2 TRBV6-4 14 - TGTGCCAGGGTTCTAGCGGGAGGGTTTAATACGCAGTATTTT CARVLAGGFNTQYF
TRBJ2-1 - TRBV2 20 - TGTGCCAGCAGTGAAAGGAGGAATGATGAACCGCTCAGCTCCTACAATGAGCAGTTCTTC CASSERRNDEPLSSYNEQFF
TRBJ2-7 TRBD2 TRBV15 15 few TGTGCCACCAGCAGAGGGGTAGCGGGAGTCTTCGAGCAGTACTTC CATSRGVAGVFEQYF